The present T cell receptor beta chain was sequenced within a study of T-cell memory formation after mild COVID-19. Background on the study: Across donors, TCR clusters were largely donor specific. General study results and limits: Cross-reactive memory appears to have joined, as suggested by some responding clones showing up in pre-infection memory. Mainly in CM and EM were contracting CD4+ clones; CD8+ were in EMRA.

TCRdb reprocessed the 5' RACE reads via MiXCR and lists one record per CDR3 protein. The repertoire includes about 170,000 distinct CDR3 sequences, approximately 13% of them detected once, and approximately 3.3% sits in the top ten. V was trimmed by 6 bases and J by 5 bases, leaving 18 bases between them. This CDR3 has 15 amino acids. Germline CDR1 SGHVS, CDR2 FNYEAQ. This clonotype was detected a few times. Antigen specificity is unknown. This chain uses TRBV7-6 with TRBJ2-3; D possibly corresponds to TRBD2 (5 bases). The origin of this receptor is a man between 18 and 35 years old who had mild COVID-19 (a few samples of this study predate the infection). Cell type and time point are not known. Specimen: PBMCs or a T cell subset sorted from them (not recorded which). The CDR3 DNA reads as TGTGCCAGCAGTCCCACTAGGGCCTCAGGAGATACGCAGTATTTT. This codes for CASSPTRASGDTQYF.